This T cell receptor beta chain originates from a study of shared T cell receptors in the human thymus (dated by TCRdb to about 2021). Some background on the complete study: The study investigated the way shared, self-reactive T-cell receptor alpha chains are produced in the human thymus.

Libraries were made using the immunoSEQ multiplex PCR assay. As stored in TCRdb, this immuneACCESS dataset retains in-frame rearrangements with V and J assigned. A fraction of the clones does not appear; measured against another copy, unresolved V genes explain less than half of the discrepancy, and the remainder lacks a known reason. Present in this sample are hundreds of thousands of clones, around 87% of which were seen just once. The top ten hold 0.0094% of the sample. From cysteine to phenylalanine, the CDR3 is 15 amino acids long. Only CDR3 DNA is held: 45 bases, read in frame from base 1. CDR1 and CDR2, looked up from the germline V gene (reference sequence), are MNHEY and SMNVEV. Relative to germline, V is 6 bases shorter and J is 1 base shorter, with 15 bases between their ends. For this clone: No antigen is known for it. It has no much larger one-base neighbor in the sample; base qualities were not kept.

These data are also associated with another study on human thymus T cells. That second report states: In Finland, the donors were immunologically healthy infants who were having open corrective cardiac surgery for congenital heart defects. Thymus tissue was obtained as surgical resects removed during corrective cardiac surgery. V and J gene segment usage appeared biased in both thymic and peripheral blood repertoires. The related research found that thymic TCR repertoires overlapped highly between unrelated individuals. TCR alpha and beta repertoires from under 10 infant thymus samples and a few related peripheral blood samples were characterized in the study. Donor ages ranged from roughly 6 to 250 days, and the cohort comprised six or seven male and two female infants. After being mechanically released from the tissue, thymocytes were kept at -70 degrees C in pellets of about 8.5-32 million cells. Genomic DNA was extracted from frozen cell pellets with a QIAsymphony instrument. The immunoSEQ multiplex PCR assay was used to amplify the TCRB and TCRAD loci from a standardized quantity of quality-controlled genomic DNA. The amplicons covered the V(D)J region and were long enough to include the CDR3 and to identify the V and J genes. Through the commercial immunoSEQ service, the amplicons were sequenced on an Illumina platform. Primer bias and sequencing errors were corrected using previously described methods, and TCRAD and TCRB definitions followed the IMGT database. immunoSEQ Analyzer 3.0 and VDJTools were used for repertoire analysis, which covered basic statistics, V/J segment usage, diversity estimates, rarefaction and pairwise overlap. To estimate diversity, the Chao1, ChaoE, Efron-Thisted, Shannon and inverse Simpson indices were applied, and diversity was also estimated on datasets down-sampled to the smallest sample. For repertoire overlap, CDR3 nucleotide sequence, V gene and J gene had to match strictly, and clustering was done by Jaccard-based multidimensional scaling. Thymus samples yielded on average approximately 840,000 unique TCRB clonotypes, compared with 70,000 to 85,000 from blood samples.

This clonotype originated in a boy under three years old with a congenital heart defect. Donor details come from another sample of the same person, matched by shared clones. The sequencing sample was made of thymocytes. Recombination linked TRBV27 to TRBJ1-1, and possibly TRBD1, on 6 matching bases. The nucleotide sequence reads TGTGCCAGCAGACAGGGAAGAGGGAGGAACACTGAAGCTTTCTTT. Its protein product is CASRQGRGRNTEAFF.